This passage covers 29 T cell receptor beta chains from one sample sequenced in a study of shared clonotypes between healthy human individuals. The table came from immunoSEQ multiplex PCR; TCRdb's copy has only in-frame clones and leaves some out. The table shows 950,000 to 1,200,000 clones, with roughly 80% occurring only once. The sample comprised memory CD4+ T cells from PBMCs. This sample's subset: CD45RA-negative fraction. These receptors were taken from a man between 18 and 29 years old in good health. Some clones in this sample may be carry-over from other donors' samples.

V is TRBV11-2 and J is TRBJ2-1; D assignment may be TRBD1 or TRBD2 (5 bases each). Looked up from germline, CDR1 is SGHAT and CDR2 is FQNNGV. The CDR3 contains 16 residues. Trimming cost V 4 bases and J 2 bases, with 15 bases left between them. The DNA for the CDR3 is TGTGCCAGCAGCTCGGGGCGGCGCTTGACCTACAATGAGCAGTTCTTC. It encodes CASSSGRRLTYNEQFF.

This chain joins TRBV2 and TRBJ2-2; no firm D call. The CDR3 is 12 amino acids. Germline values: CDR1 SNHLY, CDR2 FYNNEI. The germline V and J ends were trimmed by 7 bases and 5 bases, with 8 bases remaining between them. CDR3 sequence (DNA): TGTGCCAGCAATCTGGTGACCGGGGAGCTGTTTTTT. Protein: CASNLVTGELFF.

This clone was counted a single time. V gene TRBV5-1 combines with J gene TRBJ1-3; possible D gene TRBD1, 5 bases. From germline, CDR1 is SGHRS and CDR2 YFSETQ. This CDR3 region has 16 residues. Trimming removed 4 bases at V and 0 bases at J, with 14 bases between. CDR3 amino acids: CASSARDSSSGNTIYF. The CDR3 nucleotides read TGCGCCAGCAGCGCGAGGGACTCCAGCTCTGGAAACACCATATATTTT.

The sample holds a few counts of this clone. This chain uses TRBV7-9 with TRBJ1-5, with D unresolved. This CDR3 comprises 15 residues. Germline V gene lookup returns CDR1 SEHNR and CDR2 FQNEAQ (reference sequence). Trimming cost V 1 base and J 1 base, with 8 bases left between them. This CDR3 is CASSLGLGSNQPQHF. The DNA for the CDR3 is TGTGCCAGCAGCTTAGGTCTCGGAAGCAATCAGCCCCAGCATTTT.

The chain is built from TRBV5-1 and TRBJ2-3, with TRBD2 as a possible D gene (6 bases). CDR3 length equals 17 residues. Trimming pared 7 bases from V and 0 bases from J, leaving 21 bases between. CDR1 and CDR2 (germline): SGHRS, YFSETQ. In DNA form, the CDR3 reads TGCGCCAGCCGCGACGGACGAGCGGGCCTAAGCACAGATACGCAGTATTTT. Amino acids: CASRDGRAGLSTDTQYF.

The chain has TRBV6-6 and TRBJ1-1; a weak D match, TRBD1 (6 bases). The germline CDR1 and CDR2 sequences are MNHNY and SVGAGI (reference sequence). The CDR3 runs 14 residues. V was clipped by 6 bases and J by 2 bases, with 13 bases between them. The CDR3: CASSSLGGNTEAFF. CDR3 nucleotides: TGTGCCAGCAGCTCCCTGGGGGGCAACACTGAAGCTTTCTTT.

V gene TRBV7-3 combines with J gene TRBJ2-5; no clear D. CDR3 length: 13 amino acids. Germline CDR1 SGHTA, CDR2 FQGTGA. V lost 5 bases, J lost 3 bases, and 10 bases lay in between. The CDR3 loop is CASSKLAEETQYF. The CDR3 DNA follows: TGTGCCAGCAGCAAACTTGCGGAAGAGACCCAGTACTTC.

The count of this clone is one. J is TRBJ2-2 and V is TRBV5-1; D is ambiguous. The V end was cut by 2 bases, the J end by 6 bases, with 5 bases between. In germline, CDR1 is SGHRS, CDR2 YFSETQ. The CDR3 contains 12 residues. The CDR3 sequence is CASSFIAGELFF. DNA of the CDR3: TGCGCCAGCAGCTTTATCGCCGGGGAGCTGTTTTTT.

This clone has just a few counts. The J gene is TRBJ1-1, the V gene TRBV19; D is ambiguous. The germline V gene has CDR1 LNHDA and CDR2 SQIVND (reference sequence). Trimming removed 2 bases from V and 6 bases from J, with 19 bases in between. There are 16 residues in the CDR3. CDR3 protein: CASSIPSRAPGAEAFF. The CDR3 DNA is TGTGCCAGTAGTATACCCAGCCGGGCCCCTGGCGCTGAAGCTTTCTTT.

The chain links TRBV9 to TRBJ2-2; no definite D call. V shed 0 bases and J shed 7 bases, with 7 bases lying between them. Per the germline V gene, CDR1 is SGDLS and CDR2 is YYNGEE. CDR3 length: 13 amino acids. CDR3 residues: CASSVDDYGELFF. In nucleotides, the CDR3 is TGTGCCAGCAGCGTAGATGATTACGGGGAGCTGTTTTTT.

This chain joins TRBV2 and TRBJ1-4; D unresolved. CDR1 SNHLY and CDR2 FYNNEI come from the germline V gene. The CDR3 is 10 amino acids. V lost 8 bases and J 7 bases, leaving 5 bases between the germline ends. CDR3 sequence reads: CASAFEKLFF. DNA of the CDR3: TGTGCCAGCGCGTTTGAAAAACTGTTTTTT.

The chain couples TRBV19 to TRBJ1-5, with 8 bases lining up with TRBD1. V was pared by 5 bases and J by 4 bases, with 4 bases of the junction left unmatched. This CDR3 region has 14 residues. Germline V CDR1 and CDR2: LNHDA, SQIVND (reference sequence). For the CDR3, the DNA is TGTGCCAGTAGTGAGGGACAGGAAAATCAGCCCCAGCATTTT. It translates to CASSEGQENQPQHF.

This clone was seen more than once but under ten times. V gene TRBV11-2 combines with J gene TRBJ2-7; 10 bases are shared with TRBD1. Germline CDR1 and CDR2: SGHAT and FQNNGV. V lost 5 bases and J lost 3; bases outside the gene matches: 13. The CDR3 loop spans 17 amino acids. The CDR3 DNA is TGTGCCAGCAGCCTGTCGGGCGGGACAGGGGACCTCTACGAGCAGTACTTC. This encodes CASSLSGGTGDLYEQYF.

The gene calls are TRBV9 and TRBJ2-6; D perhaps matches TRBD2 (5 bases). Germline V lookup: CDR1 SGDLS, CDR2 YYNGEE. The CDR3 consists of 17 residues. V was trimmed by 4 bases and J by 0 bases, leaving 14 bases between them. CDR3: CASSSRTVGSGANVLTF. CDR3 bases: TGTGCCAGCAGCTCCAGGACTGTGGGCTCTGGGGCCAACGTCCTGACTTTC.

The sample holds a few counts of this clone. This sequence joins TRBV15 and TRBJ2-7; 7 bases agree with TRBD1. V was pared by 6 bases and J by 6 bases, with 11 bases of the junction left unmatched. The CDR3 sequence is 14 residues long. CDR1 LNHNV and CDR2 YYDKDF come from the germline V gene (reference sequence). The chain's CDR3 is CATRGGQAAGEQYF. The CDR3 DNA reads TGTGCCACCAGAGGAGGACAGGCGGCGGGCGAGCAGTACTTC.

The gene calls are TRBV5-8 and TRBJ1-2; no firm D call. This CDR3 is 13 amino acids long. V was trimmed by 7 bases and J by 6 bases, leaving 16 bases between them. Looked up from germline, CDR1 is SGHTS and CDR2 is YDEGEE. CDR3 loop: CASRPRGLDGYTF. The CDR3 region has the DNA TGTGCCAGCCGACCCCGGGGATTGGATGGCTACACCTTC.

The rearrangement joins TRBV30 to TRBJ1-1; no clear D. Germline V gene data show CDR1 as GTSNPN and CDR2 as SVGIG (reference sequence). The V gene lost 0 bases and the J gene lost 0 bases, with 17 bases spanning the gap. This CDR3 comprises 17 residues. CDR3 coding DNA: TGTGCCTGGAGTGTACTGGGGTGGAAAGAAATGAACACTGAAGCTTTCTTT. It encodes CAWSVLGWKEMNTEAFF.

CDR3 sequence: CASSPTAGPFYGYTF. In DNA form, the CDR3 reads TGTGCCAGCAGCCCCACGGCAGGGCCCTTCTATGGCTACACCTTC. The V and J genes are TRBV7-9 and TRBJ1-2; D may be TRBD1 (5 bases). The CDR3 is made up of 15 amino acids. Germline V gene sequence: CDR1 SEHNR, CDR2 FQNEAQ (reference sequence). V was shortened by 5 bases and J by 4 bases, with 17 bases between the two germline ends.

About this clone itself: This specimen includes other DNA sequences encoding the same CDR3. V and J are TRBV7-9 and TRBJ1-5; D may be TRBD1 (5 bases). The V gene's germline CDR1 is SEHNR and CDR2 FQNEAQ (reference sequence). The CDR3 sequence is 12 residues long. Trimming cost V 3 bases and J 7 bases, with 7 bases left between them. The CDR3 spells CASSLRDQPQHF. The CDR3 DNA sequence: TGTGCCAGCAGCTTGCGGGACCAGCCCCAGCATTTT. The whole variable domain, filled in from reference TRBV7-9 and TRBJ1-5, reads DTGVSQNPRHKITKRGQNVTFRCDPISEHNRLYWYRQTLGQGPEFLTYFQNEAQLEKSRLLSDRFSAERPKGSFSTLEIQRTEQGDSAMYLCASSLRDQPQHFGDGTRLSIL.

In regard to this clone: Within the sample, other DNA sequences also encode this same CDR3. V is TRBV6-1 and J is TRBJ1-4; unclear D gene. CDR1 and CDR2 (germline): MNHNS, SASEGT. Trimming left V 1 base short and J 8 bases short, with 5 bases between. The CDR3 sequence is 12 residues long. CDR3 sequence reads: CASSEVGEKLFF. For the CDR3, the DNA is TGTGCCAGCAGTGAAGTTGGAGAAAAACTGTTTTTT.

For the CDR3, the DNA is TGTGCCAGTAGTATAGATCGGACTAGCTCGCCTGGAAGAAATGAGCAGTTCTTC. Translation: CASSIDRTSSPGRNEQFF. The V and J genes are TRBV19 and TRBJ2-1; 8 bases align to TRBD2. CDR1 is LNHDA and CDR2 is SQIVND in the germline V gene (reference sequence). The junction had 14 bases not matched to a gene; V was cut back by 0 bases and J by 7 bases. The CDR3 consists of 18 residues.

This clone was seen a handful of times. The rearrangement links TRBV30 to TRBJ2-7; D may match TRBD1 or TRBD2 (5 bases each). Trimming took off 8 bases at V and 3 bases at J, with 20 bases between the two ends. The CDR3 is 14 residues long. Germline CDR1 is GTSNPN and CDR2 is SVGIG (reference sequence). CDR3 sequence reads: CAQEGKGSNYEQYF. For the CDR3, the DNA is TGTGCCCAAGAGGGGAAGGGGTCCAACTACGAGCAGTACTTC.

J is TRBJ2-3 and V is TRBV4-3, with unresolved D. Trimming pared 4 bases from V and 6 bases from J, leaving 14 bases between. Germline assignment: CDR1 LGHNA and CDR2 YSLEER. The CDR3 covers 14 residues. The CDR3 spells CASSRRHLTDTQYF. The CDR3 DNA sequence: TGCGCCAGCAGCCGCCGACACCTCACGGATACGCAGTATTTT.

The chain combines TRBV5-4 with TRBJ2-2; 9 bases line up with TRBD2. The length of the CDR3 is 17 residues. The V segment lost 3 bases and the J segment 4 bases; nucleotides outside the gene matches: 10. The germline V gene has CDR1 SGHNT and CDR2 YYREEE (reference sequence). The CDR3 spells CASSYGGSGRLTGELFF. For the CDR3, the DNA is TGTGCCAGCAGCTACGGGGGAAGCGGGAGGCTCACCGGGGAGCTGTTTTTT.

This chain links TRBV28 with TRBJ1-4, with D possibly matching TRBD1 (5 bases). The V gene's germline CDR1 is MDHEN and CDR2 SYDVKM. Trimming left V 7 bases short and J 3 bases short, with 9 bases between. CDR3 length: 13 residues. The CDR3 protein is CASMGQANEKLFF. The CDR3 DNA reads as TGTGCCAGCATGGGGCAAGCTAATGAAAAACTGTTTTTT.

CDR3: CASSVLTGATNEKLFF. CDR3 coding DNA: TGTGCCAGCTCAGTATTAACGGGAGCAACTAATGAAAAACTGTTTTTT. The rearrangement joins TRBV18 to TRBJ1-4; D not certain. CDR3 length: 16 amino acids. V lost 5 bases, J lost 0 bases, and 13 bases lay in between. The germline CDR1 and CDR2 sequences are KGHSH and LQKENI. The full variable domain, its missing parts supplied by reference TRBV18 and TRBJ1-4, is NAGVMQNPRHLVRRRGQEARLRCSPMKGHSHVYWYRQLPEEGLKFMVYLQKENIIDESGMPKERFSAEFPKEGPSILRIQQVVRGDSAAYFCASSVLTGATNEKLFFGSGTQLSVL.

V gene TRBV29-1 combines with J gene TRBJ2-3; D is uncertain. Trimming pared 7 bases from V and 6 bases from J, leaving 17 bases between. CDR3 length equals 13 residues. Per germline, CDR1 SQVTM and CDR2 ANQGSEA. The CDR3 sequence: CSAVEGRSDTQYF. CDR3 coding DNA: TGCAGCGCCGTGGAAGGGCGGTCGGATACGCAGTATTTT.

V usage is TRBV10-3 and J usage is TRBJ2-2; 8 positions match TRBD1. In germline, CDR1 is ENHRY, CDR2 SYGVKD. This CDR3 has 15 residues. Losses at the gene ends were 6 bases for V and 5 bases for J; bases not matched to a gene: 8. Here the CDR3 reads CAIRDTGGRTGELFF. For the CDR3, the DNA is TGTGCCATCAGGGACACAGGGGGTAGGACCGGGGAGCTGTTTTTT.

The chain employs TRBV4-1 and TRBJ2-5; 12 bases fit TRBD2. V lost 6 bases, J lost 2 bases, and 4 bases stayed unmatched. The CDR3 spans 15 residues. The germline CDR1 and CDR2 sequences are MGHRA and YSYEKL. In DNA, the CDR3 is TGCGCCAGCAGTTCCGGACTAGCGGGGCAAGAGACCCAGTACTTC. Translated: CASSSGLAGQETQYF.